This entry lists 26 T cell receptor beta chains sequenced from one sample in a study of PD-L1 blockade in urothelial cancer. TCRdb keeps only in-frame clones here, not all; method: immunoSEQ multiplex PCR. This table has 30,000 or so clones, 80% to 90% appearing once. Time point: peripheral blood 6 weeks after treatment start. Here the sequenced sample was PBMCs, taken around atezolizumab (anti-PD-L1) treatment. The receptors were sampled from a man of 80 years or more with urothelial cancer.

The CDR3, as DNA: TGTGCCAGCTCACAAGCCCGGGACAGGGGTGTGGGCTACACCTTC. Residues: CASSQARDRGVGYTF. V and J are TRBV18 and TRBJ1-2, with 10 bases identical to TRBD1. The V gene end was trimmed by 4 bases and the J gene end by 8 bases; junction bases not matched to a gene: 10. The CDR3 contains 15 residues. Germline assignment: CDR1 KGHSH and CDR2 LQKENI.

The chain uses TRBV2 and TRBJ2-2; TRBD1 aligns across 8 bases. Germline V gives CDR1 SNHLY, CDR2 FYNNEI. The ends lost 3 bases at V and 1 base at J; junction bases unmatched: 4. This CDR3 contains 16 residues. The CDR3 reads CASSDRGTGNTGELFF. The CDR3 nucleotides are TGTGCCAGCAGTGATAGAGGGACAGGGAACACCGGGGAGCTGTTTTTT.

This chain uses TRBV4-2 with TRBJ2-3, with 7 bases identical to TRBD2. The V and J ends lost 0 bases and 2 bases, in that order; junction bases with no gene match: 5. The germline CDR1 and CDR2 sequences are LGHNA and YNFKEQ. The CDR3 loop spans 16 amino acids. CDR3 coding DNA: TGTGCCAGCAGCCAAGAGGGGGACTACCCCACAGATACGCAGTATTTT. This translates into CASSQEGDYPTDTQYF.

This clone appeared a few times. The chain has TRBV30 and TRBJ2-1; TRBD2 agrees at 9 bases. The V gene end was trimmed by 4 bases and the J gene end by 9 bases; junction bases not matched to a gene: 25. Germline V gene lookup returns CDR1 GTSNPN and CDR2 SVGIG (reference sequence). This CDR3 has 19 amino acids. The CDR3 DNA is TGTGCCTGGACCCTATCCATTCAGGGTGGCGGGAGGGCCCGCAGTGAGCAGTTCTTC. This translates into CAWTLSIQGGGRARSEQFF.

This rearrangement joins TRBV4-1 to TRBJ2-7; the D is unclear. V was clipped by 0 bases and J by 6 bases, with 9 bases between them. Germline loops: CDR1 MGHRA, CDR2 YSYEKL. The CDR3 runs 13 residues. CDR3 coding DNA: TGCGCCAGCAGCCAAGACCCCTCCCGCGAGCAGTACTTC. Protein sequence: CASSQDPSREQYF.

V and J are TRBV6-5 and TRBJ2-5; no clear D. This CDR3 spans 14 amino acids. Trimming removed 6 bases at V and 0 bases at J, with 11 bases between. CDR1 is MNHEY and CDR2 is SVGAGI in the germline V gene. CDR3 in DNA: TGTGCCAGCAGGGATGGGCGTTACCAAGAGACCCAGTACTTC. Translation: CASRDGRYQETQYF.

J is TRBJ2-5 and V is TRBV11-3, with D possibly TRBD1 on 5 matching bases. This CDR3 region has 13 residues. V lost 1 base to trimming and J lost 4 bases, with 7 bases between them. Per germline, CDR1 SGHNT and CDR2 YENEEA. The CDR3 is CASSLGGRETQYF. The CDR3 DNA reads as TGTGCCAGCAGCTTAGGGGGCCGAGAGACCCAGTACTTC.

The chain carries TRBV19 and TRBJ1-1, with D possibly matching TRBD1 (6 bases). This CDR3 has 14 residues. Trimming took 5 bases from V and 5 from J, leaving 15 bases between them. CDR1 is LNHDA, CDR2 SQIVND, per germline (reference sequence). The CDR3 nucleotides read TGTGCCAGTAGTCGGACCTCGGACAGAACTGAAGCTTTCTTT. Encoded protein: CASSRTSDRTEAFF.

The chain uses TRBV10-2 and TRBJ1-5; a possible D gene is TRBD1 (6 bases). Germline V lookup: CDR1 WSHSY, CDR2 SAAADI. The CDR3 runs to 14 residues. V gave up 2 bases and J gave up 4 bases, with 9 bases separating them. CDR3 sequence reads: CASSESTGNQPQHF. The CDR3 nucleotides read TGCGCCAGCAGTGAGAGCACAGGGAATCAGCCCCAGCATTTT.

This chain connects TRBV5-4 to TRBJ2-1; 10 bases agree with TRBD2. The CDR3 spans 16 residues. J was trimmed by 7 bases and V by 0 bases; bases with no gene match: 7. Germline V gives CDR1 SGHNT, CDR2 YYREEE (reference sequence). The CDR3 reads CASSLESGRAPNEQFF. The CDR3, as DNA: TGTGCCAGCAGCTTGGAAAGCGGGAGGGCCCCTAATGAGCAGTTCTTC.

Written as DNA, the CDR3 is TGTGCCAGCACTCGGACTAGCGGGACGGGGGAGACCCAGTACTTC. Translating gives CASTRTSGTGETQYF. The chain joins TRBV2 to TRBJ2-5; 12 bases match TRBD2. CDR1 and CDR2 from the germline V gene are SNHLY and FYNNEI. V dropped 7 bases and J dropped 5; count of bases not matched to a gene: 8. The CDR3 covers 15 residues.

The chain links TRBV5-5 to TRBJ2-1; 9 bases fit TRBD1. This CDR3 comprises 15 residues. Germline assignment: CDR1 SGHKS and CDR2 YYEKEE (reference sequence). Unmatched junction bases numbered 5, after V lost 0 bases and J lost 7 bases. The CDR3 loop is CASSLEDRGINEQFF. The CDR3 DNA follows: TGTGCCAGCAGCTTGGAGGACAGGGGAATAAATGAGCAGTTCTTC.

The V gene is TRBV7-7, the J gene TRBJ2-1; D is perhaps TRBD2 (5 bases). Trimming took off 5 bases at V and 1 base at J, with 24 bases between the two ends. The CDR3 contains 19 residues. Looked up from germline, CDR1 is SSHAT and CDR2 is FNYEAQ (reference sequence). This CDR3 reads CASSPCQRTLFESYNEQFF. The CDR3 DNA reads as TGTGCCAGCAGCCCCTGCCAGCGGACCCTCTTTGAGTCCTACAATGAGCAGTTCTTC.

This chain uses TRBV5-1 with TRBJ1-4; the D is unclear. Germline V gene sequence: CDR1 SGHRS, CDR2 YFSETQ. This CDR3 has 13 amino acids. With 1 base removed from V and 5 bases from J, the gap between germline ends came to 6 bases. The CDR3 bases are TGCGCCAGCAGCTTGACGGAGAATGAAAAACTGTTTTTT. Protein sequence: CASSLTENEKLFF.

As regards this clone: Sequence at one end of the junction differs from germline and may be a read error. This chain links TRBV6-1 with TRBJ2-7; maybe TRBD2 (6 bases). Germline CDR1 and CDR2: MNHNS and SASEGT. The CDR3 totals 15 residues. The CDR3 sequence is CASNEHIADPYEQYF. The DNA for the CDR3 is TGTGCCAGCAATGAACACATAGCGGACCCCTACGAGCAGTACTTC.

J is TRBJ1-4 and V is TRBV6-5; D ambiguous. V was clipped by 5 bases and J by 7 bases, with 14 bases between them. From germline, CDR1 is MNHEY and CDR2 SVGAGI. The CDR3 consists of 14 residues. The CDR3, as DNA: TGTGCCAGCAGTCGAGGGAGGTCTTCTGAAAAACTGTTTTTT. Encoded protein: CASSRGRSSEKLFF.

This rearrangement joins TRBV6-6 to TRBJ2-7; weak D call: TRBD1 (6 bases). V lost 2 bases, J lost 1 base, and 12 bases lay in between. Per germline, CDR1 MNHNY and CDR2 SVGAGI (reference sequence). The CDR3 length is 15 residues. As DNA, the CDR3 is TGTGCCAGCAGTTACAAGGCAGGGGATTCCTACGAGCAGTACTTC. It yields the protein CASSYKAGDSYEQYF.

The genes are TRBV19 and TRBJ1-2; no clear D gene. Trimming pared 5 bases from V and 5 bases from J, leaving 15 bases between. This CDR3 is 14 amino acids long. The germline CDR1 and CDR2 sequences are LNHDA and SQIVND (reference sequence). CDR3 amino acids: CASSELVDLYGYTF. CDR3 sequence (DNA): TGTGCCAGTAGTGAGCTTGTTGATCTATATGGCTACACCTTC.

The DNA of the CDR3 is TGTGCCAGCTCACCGCTCGACAGGGTCCAAGCCAAAAACATTCAGTACTTC. It translates to CASSPLDRVQAKNIQYF. V is TRBV18 and J is TRBJ2-4, with 7 bases that match TRBD1. Germline V gene data show CDR1 as KGHSH and CDR2 as LQKENI. CDR3 length: 17 amino acids. V dropped 3 bases and J dropped 0; count of bases not matched to a gene: 8.

The chain couples TRBV5-1 to TRBJ1-2; 7 positions agree with TRBD1. Trimming cost V 4 bases and J 3 bases; bases outside gene matches: 12. The CDR3 covers 16 residues. Germline V gives CDR1 SGHRS, CDR2 YFSETQ. CDR3 region: CASSRAGTDLHYGYTF. In nucleotides, the CDR3 is TGCGCCAGCAGCCGTGCCGGGACAGACCTCCACTATGGCTACACCTTC.

The chain links TRBV5-4 to TRBJ2-3; 7 bases are a match to TRBD2. The length of the CDR3 is 15 residues. J gave up 4 bases and V 4 bases, and 9 bases lay outside the gene matches. The germline V gene encodes CDR1 SGHNT and CDR2 YYREEE (reference sequence). CDR3 in DNA: TGTGCCAGCAGCCGGGAGGCGGGAGCCCCAGATACGCAGTATTTT. Translated, it gives CASSREAGAPDTQYF.

This chain links TRBV5-1 with TRBJ2-3; 8 nucleotides match TRBD2. Germline V gene lookup returns CDR1 SGHRS and CDR2 YFSETQ. The junction had 8 bases not matched to a gene; V was cut back by 4 bases and J by 1 base. CDR3 length: 16 residues. The CDR3 DNA follows: TGCGCCAGCAGCCCGAGCGGGAGTATGGGCACAGATACGCAGTATTTT. Protein product: CASSPSGSMGTDTQYF.

The chain has TRBV30 and TRBJ2-3; the match to TRBD2 covers 9 bases. Trimming at V came to 7 bases and at J to 4 bases, leaving 12 bases not matched to a gene. The CDR3 runs to 15 residues. Germline V gene data show CDR1 as GTSNPN and CDR2 as SVGIG (reference sequence). CDR3 loop: CASARTSGRADTQYF. CDR3 DNA: TGTGCCTCCGCGAGAACTAGCGGGCGTGCAGATACGCAGTATTTT.

This clone was picked up a small number of times. The J gene is TRBJ1-5, the V gene TRBV30; D perhaps matches TRBD1 (6 bases). Trimming left V 2 bases short and J 2 bases short, with 7 bases between. The CDR3 totals 13 residues. Germline loops: CDR1 GTSNPN, CDR2 SVGIG (reference sequence). The CDR3: CAWSRQGNQPQHF. The CDR3, as DNA: TGTGCCTGGAGTCGACAGGGCAATCAGCCCCAGCATTTT.

V usage is TRBV19 and J usage is TRBJ2-5; perhaps TRBD2 as D (5 bases). The germline gives CDR1 LNHDA, CDR2 SQIVND (reference sequence). The CDR3 length is 13 residues. V lost 2 bases and J lost 2, with 6 bases in between. The CDR3 reads CASSIREQETQYF. CDR3 sequence (DNA): TGTGCCAGTAGTATAAGGGAGCAAGAGACCCAGTACTTC.

This chain uses TRBV5-1 with TRBJ2-5, with 8 bases that match TRBD1. CDR3 length equals 16 residues. Trimming at V came to 4 bases and at J to 5 bases, leaving 13 bases not matched to a gene. Germline V gives CDR1 SGHRS, CDR2 YFSETQ. This CDR3 is CASSRRAQGADETQYF. CDR3 in DNA: TGCGCCAGCAGCCGTAGGGCCCAGGGGGCGGATGAGACCCAGTACTTC.